This entry is about one T cell receptor beta chain. Original data processing: Quantification of nucleated cells was approximated via reference gene primer amplification. The protocol was immunoSEQ multiplex PCR, while the TCRdb copy is restricted to in-frame clones and leaves out a portion. That table is the source of V, J and clone size, and D and trimming were worked out from the DNA. The sample shows 200,000 to 250,000 clones, around four fifths of them seen only once. The sample originates from a study of blood T cell repertoires in COVID-19. Looking at the study overall: Nucleic acid was either cDNA or gDNA, and it came from T cells, B-cell-depleted T cells, or PBMCs.

Germline CDR1 MNHEY, CDR2 SMNVEV (reference sequence). The CDR3 sequence is 16 residues long. V lost 5 bases to trimming and J lost 7 bases; unmatched junction nucleotides: 8. This study enrolled people aged roughly 18 to 90 from roughly 22 US geographic areas. Participants classified as exposed had met a COVID-19 case within 2 weeks before study entry. The sequenced sample consisted of PBMCs or T cells enriched from blood (not recorded which). This TCR derives from a woman aged 45 to 65 who had been exposed to COVID-19. The J gene is TRBJ2-2, the V gene TRBV27, with TRBD2 matching 12 bases. CDR3 nucleotide sequence: TGTGCCAGCAGTCTAGCGGGGGGGCTTTCAGTCGGGGAGCTGTTTTTT. It translates to CASSLAGGLSVGELFF.